A selection of T cell receptor beta chains follows, all from one sample in a study of T-cell memory formation after mild COVID-19. Via MiXCR, TCRdb re-called the 5' RACE reads, giving one row per CDR3 protein. The table includes 200,000 or so distinct CDR3 sequences, around 8.8% detected once. The sequencing input was PBMCs or a T cell subset sorted from them (not recorded which). These receptor sequences come from a man aged 18 to 29 who had mild COVID-19 (a few samples of this study predate the infection). Cell type and time point are not known. Each CDR3 is given without its conserved first and last residue. A D gene is named only where the DNA matches it firmly.

CDR3aa: ASSSQTGPYEQY; j_gene: TRBJ2-7; len: 12; v_gene: TRBV27; d_gene: NA
CDR3aa: ATSDATSGGARNEQF; j_gene: TRBJ2-1; len: 15; v_gene: TRBV24-1; d_gene: TRBD2
CDR3aa: ASSLGVQGDTQY; j_gene: TRBJ2-3; len: 12; v_gene: TRBV5-1; d_gene: NA
CDR3aa: ASLRRVPVETQY; j_gene: TRBJ2-5; len: 12; v_gene: TRBV19; d_gene: NA
CDR3aa: ASSLAGSGYGTEAF; j_gene: TRBJ1-1; len: 14; v_gene: TRBV7-2; d_gene: NA
CDR3aa: SARDPGGSTDTQY; j_gene: TRBJ2-3; len: 13; v_gene: TRBV20-1; d_gene: TRBD2
CDR3aa: ASSVSGDYGYT; j_gene: TRBJ1-2; len: 11; v_gene: TRBV9; d_gene: NA
CDR3aa: SARGTAPPDTQY; j_gene: TRBJ2-3; len: 12; v_gene: TRBV20-1; d_gene: NA
CDR3aa: ASSLGQGINEKLF; j_gene: TRBJ1-4; len: 13; v_gene: TRBV7-6; d_gene: TRBD1
CDR3aa: ASSPRTGEQPQH; j_gene: TRBJ1-5; len: 12; v_gene: TRBV4-2; d_gene: TRBD1
CDR3aa: SAAQETQY; j_gene: TRBJ2-5; len: 8; v_gene: TRBV20-1; d_gene: NA
CDR3aa: ASEFQRGATGETQY; j_gene: TRBJ2-5; len: 14; v_gene: TRBV7-9; d_gene: TRBD2
CDR3aa: ASSRVGNTIY; j_gene: TRBJ1-3; len: 10; v_gene: TRBV9; d_gene: NA
CDR3aa: ASRLSVSNQPQH; j_gene: TRBJ1-5; len: 12; v_gene: TRBV12-3/TRBV12-4; d_gene: NA
CDR3aa: ASSSPGRGRADTQY; j_gene: TRBJ2-3; len: 14; v_gene: TRBV28; d_gene: NA
CDR3aa: ASSLEATGQPQH; j_gene: TRBJ1-5; len: 12; v_gene: TRBV5-1; d_gene: NA
CDR3aa: ASSLTPAGVQTGELF; j_gene: TRBJ2-2; len: 15; v_gene: TRBV7-3; d_gene: TRBD2
CDR3aa: SAIQRLAGYNEQF; j_gene: TRBJ2-1; len: 13; v_gene: TRBV20-1; d_gene: TRBD2
CDR3aa: ASSPNTGQGGETQY; j_gene: TRBJ2-5; len: 14; v_gene: TRBV18; d_gene: TRBD1
CDR3aa: SAEQETQY; j_gene: TRBJ2-5; len: 8; v_gene: TRBV29-1; d_gene: NA
CDR3aa: ASSQEKGSGSPLH; j_gene: TRBJ1-6; len: 13; v_gene: TRBV4-3; d_gene: NA
CDR3aa: ASSESRTGLGYT; j_gene: TRBJ1-2; len: 12; v_gene: TRBV25-1; d_gene: NA
CDR3aa: ASSMGIGTEAF; j_gene: TRBJ1-1; len: 11; v_gene: TRBV6-6; d_gene: NA
CDR3aa: SVDKGGETQY; j_gene: TRBJ2-5; len: 10; v_gene: TRBV29-1; d_gene: NA
CDR3aa: ASTRGGRVYGYT; j_gene: TRBJ1-2; len: 12; v_gene: TRBV12-3/TRBV12-4; d_gene: NA
CDR3aa: ASRLANQETQY; j_gene: TRBJ2-5; len: 11; v_gene: TRBV3-1; d_gene: NA
CDR3aa: ASSLEGGDLYEQY; j_gene: TRBJ2-7; len: 13; v_gene: TRBV5-1; d_gene: NA
CDR3aa: ASSLNRKRQLNTEAF; j_gene: TRBJ1-1; len: 15; v_gene: TRBV7-6; d_gene: NA
CDR3aa: ASSLTITSTDTQY; j_gene: TRBJ2-3; len: 13; v_gene: TRBV11-1; d_gene: NA
CDR3aa: ASSPLRARGTEAF; j_gene: TRBJ1-1; len: 13; v_gene: TRBV7-2; d_gene: NA
CDR3aa: ASKMGYTDTQY; j_gene: TRBJ2-3; len: 11; v_gene: TRBV5-1; d_gene: NA
CDR3aa: ASTRAGNYQPQH; j_gene: TRBJ1-5; len: 12; v_gene: TRBV12-3/TRBV12-4; d_gene: NA
CDR3aa: ASSPQDRGEAEAF; j_gene: TRBJ1-1; len: 13; v_gene: TRBV12-3/TRBV12-4; d_gene: TRBD1
CDR3aa: ASSQFGTQTGAF; j_gene: TRBJ1-1; len: 12; v_gene: TRBV3-1; d_gene: NA
CDR3aa: ASSLVGPGTGGHNEQF; j_gene: TRBJ2-1; len: 16; v_gene: TRBV7-9; d_gene: TRBD2